This T cell receptor (beta chain) was sequenced during a study of blood T cell repertoires in COVID-19. Here immunoSEQ multiplex PCR was the method, and the copy in TCRdb shows in-frame clones only, minus some. The table has a few hundred thousand clones, about nine tenths seen once. The V segment lost 6 bases and the J segment 4 bases; nucleotides outside the gene matches: 3. The CDR3 loop spans 13 amino acids. Across 20 to 25 US areas, participants ranged in age from about 18 to 90 years. The V gene is TRBV12-3 or TRBV12-4, the J gene TRBJ1-2, with 9 bases lining up with TRBD1. This TCR was sampled from a woman aged 60-70 years who had recovered from COVID-19. What was sequenced was PBMCs or T cells enriched from blood (not recorded which). As DNA, the CDR3 is TGTGCCAGCAGCACGACAGGGGGCTATGGCTACACCTTC. Translating gives CASSTTGGYGYTF.